One sample yielded the 28 T cell receptor beta chains listed below, sequenced in a study of T cell responses to AZD1222 COVID-19 vaccine. Clones were read by immunoSEQ multiplex PCR, and TCRdb kept only the in-frame ones, dropping some. The repertoire holds around 83,000 clones, with more than 75% as singletons. The input for sequencing was peripheral blood, taken on day 0 of AZD1222 vaccination. The receptors originated from an adult in good health.

V is TRBV5-6 and J is TRBJ2-5, with 7 bases identical to TRBD2. V lost 3 bases to trimming and J lost 2 bases; unmatched junction nucleotides: 4. Germline assignment: CDR1 SGHDT and CDR2 YYEEEE. The CDR3 is made up of 14 amino acids. DNA for the CDR3: TGTGCCAGCAGCTGGGAGGGGCCTCAAGAGACCCAGTACTTC. Translation: CASSWEGPQETQYF.

A single count supports this clone. This CDR3 reads CASTPTSGRITGELFF. The CDR3 coding sequence is TGTGCCAGCACGCCTACTAGCGGGCGGATCACCGGGGAGCTGTTTTTT. This rearrangement joins TRBV6-6 to TRBJ2-2; 9 nucleotides match TRBD2. The CDR3 has 16 residues. Trimming took 7 bases from V and 4 from J; bases not matched to a gene: 10. Germline V gene lookup returns CDR1 MNHNY and CDR2 SVGAGI (reference sequence).

The rearrangement uses TRBV19 and TRBJ1-2; D uncertain. The CDR3 extends over 11 amino acids. Germline V gives CDR1 LNHDA, CDR2 SQIVND (reference sequence). V was shortened by 5 bases and J by 8 bases, with 9 bases between the two germline ends. CDR3 nucleotides: TGTGCCAGTAGTTTCAGTTCCGGCTACACCTTC. Residues: CASSFSSGYTF.

The chain recombines TRBV18 with TRBJ1-1; D is unresolved. The germline V and J ends were trimmed by 5 bases and 7 bases, with 14 bases remaining between them. Looked up from germline, CDR1 is KGHSH and CDR2 is LQKENI. This CDR3 contains 13 residues. The CDR3 region has the DNA TGTGCCAGCTCAAGTAGGGCGGGCGGTGAAGCTTTCTTT. Translated, it gives CASSSRAGGEAFF.

CDR3 coding DNA: TGTGCCAGCAGCGGAGAACCGGACCGGATTAATGAAAAACTGTTTTTT. Protein product: CASSGEPDRINEKLFF. V gene TRBV9 combines with J gene TRBJ1-4; D uncertain. The CDR3 is 16 residues long. With 3 bases removed from V and 4 bases from J, the gap between germline ends came to 16 bases. Per germline, CDR1 SGDLS and CDR2 YYNGEE.

The rearrangement links TRBV28 to TRBJ2-1; D is possibly TRBD1 or TRBD2 (7 bases each). This CDR3 is built from 17 residues. V lost 3 bases to trimming and J lost 7 bases, with 22 bases between them. The germline CDR1 and CDR2 sequences are MDHEN and SYDVKM. Here the CDR3 DNA reads TGTGCCAGCAGTTTCGTCCCAGGGGGGAGGGCCGGAAATGAGCAGTTCTTC. Its protein is CASSFVPGGRAGNEQFF.

The chain combines TRBV28 with TRBJ2-7; D remains unclear. CDR3 size: 12 residues. Trimming removed 3 bases from V and 6 bases from J, with 9 bases in between. Germline assignment: CDR1 MDHEN and CDR2 SYDVKM. The CDR3 DNA is TGTGCCAGCAGTTTGGTCGACTCCGAGCAGTACTTC. Its translation is CASSLVDSEQYF.

The chain carries TRBV7-9 and TRBJ2-3, with 7 bases that match TRBD2. The CDR3 length is 18 residues. Germline V gives CDR1 SEHNR, CDR2 FQNEAQ (reference sequence). The V and J ends lost 4 bases and 2 bases, in that order; junction bases with no gene match: 15. The CDR3 spells CASSSTLGPSGNTDTQYF. The DNA of the CDR3 is TGTGCCAGCAGCTCTACATTGGGCCCCAGCGGGAACACAGATACGCAGTATTTT.

This clone was picked up a small number of times. The chain recombines TRBV29-1 with TRBJ2-6; D might be TRBD1 (6 bases). Germline-derived CDR1 and CDR2 are SQVTM and ANQGSEA. V lost 4 bases and J 0 bases, leaving 13 bases between the germline ends. The CDR3 spans 16 residues. The chain's CDR3 is CSVVEDSNSGANVLTF. The CDR3 region has the DNA TGCAGCGTTGTCGAGGACAGTAACTCTGGGGCCAACGTCCTGACTTTC.

The chain recombines TRBV5-1 with TRBJ2-5; D remains unclear. The CDR3 is 12 amino acids. Trimming stripped 5 bases from V and 7 bases from J, with 12 bases between. Germline V gene sequence: CDR1 SGHRS, CDR2 YFSETQ. CDR3 region: CASRREERTQYF. CDR3 DNA: TGCGCCAGCAGAAGGGAAGAAAGGACCCAGTACTTC. The variable domain in full, with the rest retrieved from reference TRBV5-1 and TRBJ2-5, is KAGVTQTPRYLIKTRGQQVTLSCSPISGHRSVSWYQQTPGQGLQFLFEYFSETQRNKGNFPGRFSGRQFSNSRSEMNVSTLELGDSALYLCASRREERTQYFGPGTRLLVL.

This clone was counted a single time. The J gene is TRBJ1-1, the V gene TRBV2; no definite D call. The germline gives CDR1 SNHLY, CDR2 FYNNEI. Trimming took 4 bases from V and 0 from J, leaving 6 bases between them. There are 13 residues in the CDR3. In DNA, the CDR3 is TGTGCCAGCAGTGCCAATGTGAACACTGAAGCTTTCTTT. This sequence encodes CASSANVNTEAFF.

CDR3 nucleotides: TGTGCCAGCAGCTTAGTAGGCCCAAGGGAGCAGTACTTC. It encodes CASSLVGPREQYF. The V and J genes are TRBV7-2 and TRBJ2-7, with D unclear. CDR3 length: 13 amino acids. The V end was cut by 1 base, the J end by 7 bases, with 11 bases between. The germline gives CDR1 SGHTA, CDR2 FQGNSA. Full variable domain (remainder filled in from reference TRBV7-2 and TRBJ2-7): GAGVSQSPSNKVTEKGKDVELRCDPISGHTALYWYRQSLGQGLEFLIYFQGNSAPDKSGLPSDRFSAERTGGSVSTLTIQRTQQEDSAVYLCASSLVGPREQYFGPGTRLTVT.

This rearrangement joins TRBV6-2 or TRBV6-3 to TRBJ1-1; tentatively, D is TRBD1 (6 bases). Trimming left V 2 bases short and J 0 bases short, with 13 bases between. The CDR3 is made up of 16 amino acids. Germline CDR1 and CDR2: MNHEY and SVGEGT. CDR3 amino acids: CASSYEGGGLNTEAFF. CDR3 nucleotide sequence: TGTGCCAGCAGTTACGAAGGGGGGGGGCTGAACACTGAAGCTTTCTTT.

The V and J genes are TRBV19 and TRBJ1-5; 9 nucleotides line up with TRBD1. The germline CDR1 and CDR2 sequences are LNHDA and SQIVND (reference sequence). V lost 7 bases and J lost 2; bases outside the gene matches: 6. The CDR3 has 15 residues. As DNA, the CDR3 is TGTGCCAGTAAAGCGGGACAGGGAGGCAATCAGCCCCAGCATTTT. Translation: CASKAGQGGNQPQHF.

This chain connects TRBV25-1 to TRBJ1-4, with a weak D call TRBD1 (5 bases). V was shortened by 0 bases and J by 7 bases, with 12 bases between the two germline ends. The CDR3 covers 15 residues. CDR1 is MGHDK, CDR2 SYGVNS, per germline. The CDR3 DNA reads TGTGCCAGCAGTGAATATCAGGACACGAGTGAAAAACTGTTTTTT. Translating it yields CASSEYQDTSEKLFF.

J is TRBJ2-1 and V is TRBV30; D possibly matches TRBD1 or TRBD2 (5 bases each). V gave up 5 bases and J gave up 10 bases, with 18 bases separating them. CDR3 size: 13 residues. Germline V CDR1 and CDR2: GTSNPN, SVGIG (reference sequence). The CDR3 DNA reads TGTGCCTGGGCCCCGGGGCACGGGGAAGAGCAGTTCTTC. Protein: CAWAPGHGEEQFF.

This chain links TRBV14 with TRBJ2-7, with D unresolved. This CDR3 has 16 amino acids. The V end lost 4 bases, the J end lost 0 bases, and 16 bases lay between the germline ends. Looked up from germline, CDR1 is SGHDN and CDR2 is FVKESK. CDR3 residues: CASSPSPEEDSYEQYF. The CDR3 nucleotides read TGTGCCAGCAGCCCCTCCCCCGAAGAGGACTCCTACGAGCAGTACTTC.

The V call is TRBV11-2, the J call TRBJ2-7; 11 bases agree with TRBD1. The trim removed 5 bases at V and 2 bases at J, leaving 8 bases unmatched. Germline V gives CDR1 SGHAT, CDR2 FQNNGV. This CDR3 has 16 residues. CDR3 in DNA: TGTGCCAGCAGCCCAACCATGGGACAGGGGGCCTACGAGCAGTACTTC. The encoded protein is CASSPTMGQGAYEQYF.

The chain recombines TRBV2 with TRBJ2-7; a weak D match, TRBD2 (5 bases). Trimming removed 1 base at V and 6 bases at J, with 10 bases between. The germline V gene encodes CDR1 SNHLY and CDR2 FYNNEI. The CDR3 consists of 13 residues. The CDR3 region has the DNA TGTGCCAGCAGTGAAGTGATCGGGGTCGAGCAGTACTTC. It specifies CASSEVIGVEQYF.

The chain carries TRBV18 and TRBJ1-1; TRBD1 might be the D (6 bases). The CDR3 extends over 17 amino acids. With 2 bases removed from V and 0 bases from J, the gap between germline ends came to 16 bases. Germline assignment: CDR1 KGHSH and CDR2 LQKENI. Written as DNA, the CDR3 is TGTGCCAGCTCACCAAACCGGGACACGGCCATGAACACTGAAGCTTTCTTT. This gives the protein CASSPNRDTAMNTEAFF. The full variable domain, rest sourced from reference TRBV18 and TRBJ1-1, is NAGVMQNPRHLVRRRGQEARLRCSPMKGHSHVYWYRQLPEEGLKFMVYLQKENIIDESGMPKERFSAEFPKEGPSILRIQQVVRGDSAAYFCASSPNRDTAMNTEAFFGQGTRLTVV.

This chain joins TRBV4-3 and TRBJ2-3, with a possible D match to TRBD2 (5 bases). V lost 3 bases and J lost 0, with 19 bases in between. Germline V lookup: CDR1 LGHNA, CDR2 YSLEER. The CDR3 runs to 18 residues. The CDR3: CASSQTAILATSTDTQYF. The CDR3 DNA follows: TGCGCCAGCAGCCAGACTGCTATCCTAGCAACTAGCACAGATACGCAGTATTTT.

CDR3 residues: CASSRGTGELFF. The CDR3 region has the DNA TGTGCCAGCAGCCGGGGGACCGGGGAGCTGTTTTTT. The rearrangement joins TRBV3-1 (or the pseudogene TRBV3-2) to TRBJ2-2; the D call may be TRBD1 or TRBD2 (5 bases each). CDR3 length: 12 residues. Trimming took off 4 bases at V and 5 bases at J, with 5 bases between the two ends. Germline CDR1 reads LGHDT; CDR2 reads YNNKEL (reference sequence).

Only one count was recorded for this clone. The chain links TRBV15 to TRBJ2-7, with D uncertain. Germline V lookup: CDR1 LNHNV, CDR2 YYDKDF (reference sequence). The CDR3 sequence is 13 residues long. Trimming took off 0 bases at V and 3 bases at J, with 6 bases between the two ends. The CDR3 reads CATSREKIYEQYF. In nucleotides, the CDR3 is TGTGCCACCAGCAGAGAAAAGATCTACGAGCAGTACTTC.

The CDR3 coding sequence is TGTGCCACCAGTGACAGTACAAGGATCAATCAGCCCCAGCATTTT. As protein: CATSDSTRINQPQHF. This chain connects TRBV24-1 to TRBJ1-5; D is ambiguous. From germline, CDR1 is KGHDR and CDR2 SFDVKD. V was clipped by 4 bases and J by 3 bases, with 12 bases between them. The CDR3 is made up of 15 amino acids.

This clone was seen once. The V call is TRBV19, the J call TRBJ1-1, with TRBD1 as a possible D gene (5 bases). The CDR3 sequence is 12 residues long. V was cut by 3 bases and J by 5 bases, with 7 bases left in between. Germline V gene sequence: CDR1 LNHDA, CDR2 SQIVND (reference sequence). CDR3 nucleotide sequence: TGTGCCAGTAGTATGGGGGAAACTGAAGCTTTCTTT. It yields the protein CASSMGETEAFF.

This rearrangement joins TRBV5-4 to TRBJ1-4; D might be TRBD1 (5 bases). The germline V and J ends were trimmed by 0 bases and 7 bases, with 10 bases remaining between them. The CDR3 runs 14 residues. Germline lookup yields CDR1 SGHNT and CDR2 YYREEE (reference sequence). CDR3 amino acids: CASSLGGRSEKLFF. CDR3 DNA: TGTGCCAGCAGCTTGGGGGGCAGGAGTGAAAAACTGTTTTTT.

The rearrangement links TRBV19 to TRBJ1-6, with TRBD1 as a possible D gene (5 bases). Per the germline V gene, CDR1 is LNHDA and CDR2 is SQIVND (reference sequence). The CDR3 runs to 18 residues. Trimming took off 4 bases at V and 0 bases at J, with 16 bases between the two ends. The CDR3 nucleotides read TGTGCCAGTAGTACCTTCTCGACAGAAACCTCCTATAATTCACCCCTCCACTTT. Translation: CASSTFSTETSYNSPLHF.

The chain's CDR3 is CASSITSRGYGYTF. The CDR3 DNA reads TGTGCCAGCAGTATAACATCTCGGGGCTATGGCTACACCTTC. The chain joins TRBV6-5 to TRBJ1-2; D is unresolved. Germline V gene data show CDR1 as MNHEY and CDR2 as SVGAGI. The V end was cut by 5 bases, the J end by 4 bases, with 14 bases between. CDR3 size: 14 residues.